The next 28 T cell receptor beta chains were all read from a single sample in a study of T cell changes during pregnancy in multiple sclerosis. TCRdb's copy holds only in-frame clones and misses some; the assay was immunoSEQ multiplex PCR. The table includes around 30,000 clones, approximately 90% detected once. Sequenced material: CD8+ T cells from peripheral blood mononuclear cells, taken before pregnancy. These receptors all come from a female donor with multiple sclerosis, enrolled in a pregnancy study.

This rearrangement joins TRBV4-1 to TRBJ2-7; 10 nucleotides match TRBD2. Trimming took 0 bases from V and 5 from J; bases not matched to a gene: 4. Germline V gene sequence: CDR1 MGHRA, CDR2 YSYEKL. This CDR3 comprises 15 residues. In DNA, the CDR3 is TGCGCCAGCAGCCAAGATCGAGCGGGAGGGGACGAGCAGTACTTC. As protein: CASSQDRAGGDEQYF.

The chain employs TRBV7-8 and TRBJ2-1, with TRBD2 matching 9 bases. J gave up 5 bases and V 5 bases, and 10 bases lay outside the gene matches. This CDR3 has 16 amino acids. Germline loops: CDR1 SGHVS, CDR2 FQNEAQ. CDR3 sequence: CASSPQGLAGNNEQFF. The CDR3 DNA is TGTGCCAGCAGCCCACAGGGGCTAGCGGGAAACAATGAGCAGTTCTTC.

The CDR3 DNA sequence: TGTGCCAGCAGCCCCCGGACAGGATACAATGAGCAGTTCTTC. As protein: CASSPRTGYNEQFF. The J gene is TRBJ2-1, the V gene TRBV7-2, with TRBD1 matching 7 bases. CDR3 length equals 14 residues. CDR1 is SGHTA and CDR2 is FQGNSA in the germline V gene. The junction had 5 bases not matched to a gene; V was cut back by 5 bases and J by 4 bases.

The table lists this clone with many counts. This chain uses TRBV7-9 with TRBJ2-6; D is undetermined. Germline CDR1 SEHNR, CDR2 FQNEAQ (reference sequence). Trimming cost V 9 bases and J 0 bases, with 18 bases left between them. The CDR3 covers 17 residues. CDR3 nucleotide sequence: TGTGCCAGTTATTTGTCAAAGTCGAGCTCTGGGGCCAACGTCCTGACTTTC. Residues: CASYLSKSSSGANVLTF. The complete variable domain, with remaining parts taken from reference TRBV7-9 and TRBJ2-6, reads DTGVSQNPRHKITKRGQNVTFRCDPISEHNRLYWYRQTLGQGPEFLTYFQNEAQLEKSRLLSDRFSAERPKGSFSTLEIQRTEQGDSAMYLCASYLSKSSSGANVLTFGAGSRLTVL.

The gene calls are TRBV4-3 and TRBJ2-1; tentatively, D is TRBD1 (6 bases). CDR3 size: 16 residues. With 0 bases removed from V and 3 bases from J, the gap between germline ends came to 12 bases. CDR1 and CDR2 (germline): LGHNA, YSLEER. For the CDR3, the DNA is TGCGCCAGCAGCCAAGACCCGGACAGATTCTACAATGAGCAGTTCTTC. Translated: CASSQDPDRFYNEQFF.

V gene TRBV30 combines with J gene TRBJ2-3, with D tentatively TRBD1 (5 bases). The ends were cut back, 7 bases at V and 2 bases at J, with 13 bases in the middle. Per the germline V gene, CDR1 is GTSNPN and CDR2 is SVGIG (reference sequence). The CDR3 is made up of 13 amino acids. The CDR3 protein is CASQGRATDTQYF. CDR3 in DNA: TGTGCCTCGCAGGGTCGGGCCACAGATACGCAGTATTTT.

The chain employs TRBV11-1 and TRBJ2-7; no clear D gene. The V end lost 5 bases, the J end lost 4 bases, and 9 bases lay between the germline ends. CDR1 and CDR2 from the germline V gene are SGHAT and FQDESV (reference sequence). The CDR3 consists of 12 residues. CDR3 nucleotide sequence: TGTGCCAGCAGCACACAGCCTTACGAGCAGTACTTC. Amino acids: CASSTQPYEQYF.

The chain is built from TRBV2 and TRBJ1-2; possibly TRBD1 for D (5 bases). The V gene lost 9 bases and the J gene lost 4 bases, with 9 bases spanning the gap. The CDR3 loop spans 11 amino acids. Germline assignment: CDR1 SNHLY and CDR2 FYNNEI. In DNA form, the CDR3 reads TGTGCCAGGGGGGAGGTCTATGGCTACACCTTC. Protein: CARGEVYGYTF.

J is TRBJ2-7 and V is TRBV28, with D possibly TRBD1 on 5 matching bases. The CDR3 runs 18 residues. Germline assignment: CDR1 MDHEN and CDR2 SYDVKM. V lost 6 bases, J lost 0 bases, and 24 bases lay in between. The CDR3 DNA follows: TGTGCCAGCAGCCGAACAGGAGCAACAGGTCCCTACTCCTACGAGCAGTACTTC. Protein sequence: CASSRTGATGPYSYEQYF.

This clone is medium-sized within its sample. The V and J genes are TRBV7-8 and TRBJ2-3, with 8 bases that match TRBD2. Per the germline V gene, CDR1 is SGHVS and CDR2 is FQNEAQ. V trimming: 5 bases; J trimming: 1 base; junction bases outside the gene matches: 8. The CDR3 is made up of 16 amino acids. CDR3 in amino acids: CASSRWSSGGTDTQYF. For the CDR3, the DNA is TGTGCCAGCAGCAGGTGGAGTAGCGGGGGCACAGATACGCAGTATTTT.

V is TRBV10-1 and J is TRBJ2-1; 8 positions match TRBD1. The CDR3 runs 12 residues. J gave up 9 bases and V 11 bases, and 9 bases lay outside the gene matches. From germline, CDR1 is WNHNN and CDR2 SYGVQD (reference sequence). The chain's CDR3 is CAERTGSGEQFF. The CDR3 coding sequence is TGCGCCGAAAGGACAGGGTCGGGTGAGCAGTTCTTC.

The CDR3 reads CAITRRAGDQAFF. The CDR3 region has the DNA TGTGCCATCACCAGGAGGGCAGGTGATCAAGCTTTCTTT. The chain employs TRBV10-3 and TRBJ1-1; D is unresolved. CDR3 length equals 13 residues. V lost 7 bases to trimming and J lost 9 bases, with 18 bases between them. In germline, CDR1 is ENHRY, CDR2 SYGVKD.

V usage is TRBV27 and J usage is TRBJ2-7; D possibly corresponds to TRBD1 (5 bases). The germline V gene has CDR1 MNHEY and CDR2 SMNVEV (reference sequence). The CDR3 has 13 residues. V lost 7 bases and J lost 2, with 12 bases in between. CDR3 sequence: CASTQGGTYEQYF. The CDR3 DNA reads as TGTGCCAGCACCCAGGGCGGAACCTACGAGCAGTACTTC.

The table lists this clone with a few counts. The chain uses TRBV9 and TRBJ1-1; D is undetermined. Trimming cost V 6 bases and J 6 bases, with 15 bases left between them. Per the germline V gene, CDR1 is SGDLS and CDR2 is YYNGEE. CDR3 length: 13 amino acids. Written as DNA, the CDR3 is TGTGCCAGCAAGAGGCCTCCGTCCGCTGAAGCTTTCTTT. Translated: CASKRPPSAEAFF. Full variable domain (remainder filled in from reference TRBV9 and TRBJ1-1): DSGVTQTPKHLITATGQRVTLRCSPRSGDLSVYWYQQSLDQGLQFLIQYYNGEERAKGNILERFSAQQFPDLHSELNLSSLELGDSALYFCASKRPPSAEAFFGQGTRLTVV.

The chain combines TRBV4-3 with TRBJ2-6; 7 positions match TRBD2. J lost 1 base, V lost 1 base, and 1 base had no gene match. Germline V gene data show CDR1 as LGHNA and CDR2 as YSLEER. This CDR3 has 16 residues. CDR3 DNA sequence: TGCGCCAGCAGCCAAGGGGAGGGGTCTGGGGCCAACGTCCTGACTTTC. Translation gives CASSQGEGSGANVLTF.

This chain uses TRBV5-4 with TRBJ2-5; maybe TRBD2 (6 bases). The CDR3 sequence is 16 residues long. The V end was cut by 2 bases, the J end by 0 bases, with 14 bases between. Per the germline V gene, CDR1 is SGHNT and CDR2 is YYREEE (reference sequence). This chain's CDR3 is CASSFWDSTYQETQYF. As DNA, the CDR3 is TGTGCCAGCAGCTTCTGGGACTCCACCTACCAAGAGACCCAGTACTTC.

The V gene is TRBV5-8, the J gene TRBJ2-2; perhaps TRBD1 as D (5 bases). Germline CDR1 and CDR2: SGHTS and YDEGEE. The CDR3 spans 15 residues. Trimming cost V 0 bases and J 2 bases, with 8 bases left between them. The CDR3 reads CASSLGTINTGELFF. The DNA of the CDR3 is TGTGCCAGCAGCTTGGGGACAATTAACACCGGGGAGCTGTTTTTT.

The rearrangement joins TRBV5-6 to TRBJ2-5; 8 bases map to TRBD2. This CDR3 has 14 residues. The V gene end was trimmed by 2 bases and the J gene end by 5 bases; junction bases not matched to a gene: 5. Per germline, CDR1 SGHDT and CDR2 YYEEEE. The CDR3 DNA is TGTGCCAGCAGCTTTTCGGGGGGGCAGGAGACCCAGTACTTC. The encoded protein is CASSFSGGQETQYF.

The V call is TRBV14, the J call TRBJ2-7; possibly TRBD1 for D (6 bases). This CDR3 has 14 amino acids. Trimming removed 1 base at V and 2 bases at J, with 9 bases between. Germline CDR1 and CDR2: SGHDN and FVKESK. The CDR3 sequence: CASSQGTVPYEQYF. The CDR3 DNA reads TGTGCCAGCAGCCAAGGGACAGTCCCCTACGAGCAGTACTTC.

The V and J genes are TRBV19 and TRBJ2-1; 8 nucleotides match TRBD2. The CDR3 is 15 amino acids. V lost 5 bases and J lost 8; bases outside the gene matches: 11. Germline CDR1 LNHDA, CDR2 SQIVND (reference sequence). In nucleotides, the CDR3 is TGTGCCAGTAGTCCGCGGACTAGCATGGTCGATGAGCAGTTCTTC. Encoded protein: CASSPRTSMVDEQFF.

The V and J genes are TRBV13 and TRBJ2-3, with TRBD2 matching 9 bases. Germline loops: CDR1 PRHDT, CDR2 FYEKMQ (reference sequence). The CDR3 has 14 residues. Trimming cost V 3 bases and J 8 bases; bases outside gene matches: 6. As DNA, the CDR3 is TGTGCCAGCAGCTTCGGGCGGGGGGGTGGTACGCAGTATTTT. This translates into CASSFGRGGGTQYF.

Here the CDR3 reads CASSLERGETQYF. The CDR3 DNA reads TGTGCCAGCAGCCTGGAGCGGGGGGAGACCCAGTACTTC. The V gene is TRBV7-6, the J gene TRBJ2-5; 8 bases are a match to TRBD2. Germline lookup yields CDR1 SGHVS and CDR2 FNYEAQ. V trimming: 5 bases; J trimming: 5 bases; junction bases outside the gene matches: 4. The CDR3 contains 13 residues.

The chain couples TRBV27 to TRBJ2-3, with 10 positions matching TRBD2. Looked up from germline, CDR1 is MNHEY and CDR2 is SMNVEV (reference sequence). With 2 bases clipped from V and 2 bases from J, the junction kept 4 bases outside the gene matches. The CDR3 length is 16 residues. The CDR3 region has the DNA TGTGCCAGCAGTTTAATACTAGCGGGGAACACAGATACGCAGTATTTT. Its translation is CASSLILAGNTDTQYF.

The rearrangement uses TRBV6-1 and TRBJ2-7; the D is unclear. CDR1 MNHNS and CDR2 SASEGT come from the germline V gene. The CDR3 runs to 11 residues. V lost 2 bases and J 6 bases, leaving 5 bases between the germline ends. The CDR3 sequence is CASSEQFEQYF. The CDR3 nucleotides are TGTGCCAGCAGTGAACAGTTCGAGCAGTACTTC.

This clone has only a few counts. The chain has TRBV7-3 and TRBJ2-7; TRBD2 agrees at 8 bases. Trimming at V came to 5 bases and at J to 5 bases, leaving 8 bases not matched to a gene. The germline V gene has CDR1 SGHTA and CDR2 FQGTGA. The CDR3 spans 14 residues. For the CDR3, the DNA is TGTGCCAGCAGCCCCTCGGGAGGGACTCACGAGCAGTACTTC. It translates to CASSPSGGTHEQYF.

The chain combines TRBV5-6 with TRBJ1-4, with 9 bases lining up with TRBD1. Germline V gene sequence: CDR1 SGHDT, CDR2 YYEEEE. The CDR3 has 15 residues. After removal of 0 bases from V and 7 bases from J, the junction contained 4 bases not matched to a gene. The CDR3 nucleotides read TGTGCCAGCAGCTTGGCCACAGGGGGCTTTGAAAAACTGTTTTTT. Translation gives CASSLATGGFEKLFF.

The chain links TRBV7-9 to TRBJ2-5; no clear D. V was trimmed by 2 bases and J by 4 bases, leaving 14 bases between them. The CDR3 consists of 15 residues. Looked up from germline, CDR1 is SEHNR and CDR2 is FQNEAQ (reference sequence). CDR3 sequence (DNA): TGTGCCAGCAGCTTAACAGAGTCGTCCTCAGAGACCCAGTACTTC. Its translation is CASSLTESSSETQYF. The variable domain in full, completed from reference TRBV7-9 and TRBJ2-5, reads DTGVSQNPRHKITKRGQNVTFRCDPISEHNRLYWYRQTLGQGPEFLTYFQNEAQLEKSRLLSDRFSAERPKGSFSTLEIQRTEQGDSAMYLCASSLTESSSETQYFGPGTRLLVL.

V gene TRBV11-2 combines with J gene TRBJ1-2, with D perhaps TRBD1 (5 bases). Germline V gives CDR1 SGHAT, CDR2 FQNNGV. V was cut by 1 base and J by 3 bases, with 9 bases left in between. The CDR3 is 14 amino acids. The CDR3: CASSLGTNHYGYTF. The CDR3 nucleotides read TGTGCCAGCAGCTTAGGGACAAACCACTATGGCTACACCTTC. Full variable domain (rest looked up from reference TRBV11-2 and TRBJ1-2): EAGVAQSPRYKIIEKRQSVAFWCNPISGHATLYWYQQILGQGPKLLIQFQNNGVVDDSQLPKDRFSAERLKGVDSTLKIQPAKLEDSAVYLCASSLGTNHYGYTFGSGTRLTVV.